The next 20 T cell receptor beta chains were all read from a single sample in a study of shared clonotypes between healthy human individuals. Naive CD8 cells comprised CD45RO-negative, CCR7-positively selected cells, excluding terminally differentiated effector memory CD45RA+ cells. Here immunoSEQ multiplex PCR was the method, and the copy in TCRdb shows in-frame clones only, minus some. This table has about 580,000 clones, about 98% appearing once. Material: naive CD8+ T cells sorted from blood. These receptors were taken from a man aged 25-45 years in good health.

The CDR3 is CASSERTGGLRQPQHF. CDR3 bases: TGTGCCAGCAGTGAACGGACAGGGGGTTTACGCCAGCCCCAGCATTTT. V is TRBV6-1 and J is TRBJ1-5; 10 nucleotides match TRBD1. V was pared by 2 bases and J by 7 bases, with 8 bases of the junction left unmatched. This CDR3 comprises 16 residues. Germline CDR1 reads MNHNS; CDR2 reads SASEGT.

The CDR3 reads CGRMSDNTKSGQLLTF. The CDR3 bases are TGTGGCAGAATGTCTGATAACACAAAGTCGGGCCAACTCCTGACTTTC. The V gene is TRBV8-2, the J gene TRBJ2-6. TRBV8-2 constitutes a pseudogene. This CDR3 is built from 16 residues.

The chain couples TRBV23-1 to TRBJ1-4, with D perhaps TRBD1 (5 bases). TRBV23-1 is filed as an ORF, its function uncertain. This CDR3 is built from 16 residues. Trimming took 0 bases from V and 6 from J, leaving 14 bases between them. The CDR3 nucleotides read TGCGCCAGCAGTCAATCGAGGGGCAGACGTGATGAAAAACTGTTTTTT. Amino acid sequence: CASSQSRGRRDEKLFF.

V and J are TRBV9 and TRBJ2-1, with a possible D match to TRBD1 (5 bases). The CDR3 spans 16 residues. Trimming cost V 0 bases and J 3 bases, with 13 bases left between them. Germline V gene sequence: CDR1 SGDLS, CDR2 YYNGEE. CDR3 bases: TGTGCCAGCAGCGTAGTTGGCAGGGATCGCTACAATGAGCAGTTCTTC. Protein product: CASSVVGRDRYNEQFF.

This chain links TRBV7-6 with TRBJ2-7; 9 bases line up with TRBD2. Trimming removed 5 bases from V and 4 bases from J; junction bases left unmatched: 9. Per germline, CDR1 SGHVS and CDR2 FNYEAQ. The CDR3 runs 15 residues. The CDR3 sequence is CASSQRSGSPYEQYF. DNA for the CDR3: TGTGCCAGCAGCCAACGTAGCGGGAGCCCATACGAGCAGTACTTC.

This clone was seen only once. V is TRBV4-1 and J is TRBJ2-1; tentative D call: TRBD2 (6 bases). With 4 bases removed from V and 4 bases from J, the gap between germline ends came to 11 bases. CDR3 length: 14 amino acids. Per germline, CDR1 MGHRA and CDR2 YSYEKL. The CDR3 region is CASSPPGTYNEQFF. The CDR3, as DNA: TGCGCCAGCAGCCCCCCCGGGACTTACAATGAGCAGTTCTTC.

The V gene is TRBV6-5, the J gene TRBJ2-7; 7 bases agree with TRBD1. The germline CDR1 and CDR2 sequences are MNHEY and SVGAGI. V shed 6 bases and J 0 bases; nucleotides not matched to a gene: 5. This CDR3 spans 14 amino acids. The CDR3 loop reads CASSPRDSSYEQYF. The CDR3 DNA reads as TGTGCCAGCAGCCCCCGGGACAGCTCCTACGAGCAGTACTTC.

V usage is TRBV7-9 and J usage is TRBJ1-1; unclear D gene. CDR1 SEHNR and CDR2 FQNEAQ come from the germline V gene (reference sequence). The CDR3 sequence is 13 residues long. V was clipped by 5 bases and J by 6 bases, with 13 bases between them. CDR3 in DNA: TGTGCCAGCAGCCCCACCAGCCCTCCTGAAGCTTTCTTT. Translated, it gives CASSPTSPPEAFF.

The V call is TRBV9, the J call TRBJ2-3; D perhaps matches TRBD2 (6 bases). The CDR3 spans 15 residues. CDR1 is SGDLS, CDR2 YYNGEE, per germline. Between the trimmed V and J ends, which lost 3 bases and 1 base, there was a span of 12 bases. CDR3 amino acids: CASSGGEVGTDTQYF. In DNA, the CDR3 is TGTGCCAGCAGCGGGGGGGAGGTCGGCACAGATACGCAGTATTTT.

V is TRBV27 and J is TRBJ2-7; 7 nucleotides match TRBD2. The CDR3 runs to 17 residues. Germline assignment: CDR1 MNHEY and CDR2 SMNVEV (reference sequence). V lost 1 base to trimming and J lost 0 bases; unmatched junction nucleotides: 9. The CDR3 nucleotides are TGTGCCAGCAGTTTATACTCGGGAGGCCCAAGCTCCTACGAGCAGTACTTC. Its protein is CASSLYSGGPSSYEQYF.

The gene calls are TRBV5-4 and TRBJ2-7, with 11 bases fitting TRBD2. The germline gives CDR1 SGHNT, CDR2 YYREEE (reference sequence). The CDR3 length is 15 residues. V lost 3 bases to trimming and J lost 5 bases; unmatched junction nucleotides: 7. The CDR3 sequence: CASSYWTSGFDEQYF. CDR3 DNA sequence: TGTGCCAGCAGCTATTGGACTAGCGGGTTCGACGAGCAGTACTTC.

The V gene is TRBV5-8, the J gene TRBJ2-5; D possibly matches TRBD1 or TRBD2 (7 bases each). V was pared by 4 bases and J by 2 bases, with 15 bases between. The germline CDR1 and CDR2 sequences are SGHTS and YDEGEE. The CDR3 contains 15 residues. As DNA, the CDR3 is TGTGCCAGCAGCCACGGGACAGCGGGACAAGAGACCCAGTACTTC. Translating it yields CASSHGTAGQETQYF. Full variable domain (outside the CDR3, taken from reference TRBV5-8 and TRBJ2-5): EAGVTQSPTHLIKTRGQQATLRCSPISGHTSVYWYQQALGLGLQFLLWYDEGEERNRGNFPPRFSGRQFPNYSSELNVNALELEDSALYLCASSHGTAGQETQYFGPGTRLLVL.

This clone showed up just a few times. V gene TRBV7-9 combines with J gene TRBJ2-3; D is perhaps TRBD2 (5 bases). The CDR3 totals 15 residues. Germline V gene lookup returns CDR1 SEHNR and CDR2 FQNEAQ (reference sequence). The germline V and J ends were trimmed by 2 bases and 2 bases, with 11 bases remaining between them. DNA of the CDR3: TGTGCCAGCAGCTTAAGTCGGGAATCCACAGATACGCAGTATTTT. This gives the protein CASSLSRESTDTQYF.

The V and J genes are TRBV5-1 and TRBJ2-3, with 7 bases fitting TRBD2. With V trimmed by 3 bases and J by 0 bases, 22 bases remained unmatched. Germline V gene data show CDR1 as SGHRS and CDR2 as YFSETQ. The CDR3 sequence is 21 residues long. This chain's CDR3 is CASSWMLGGSGYPTSTDTQYF. CDR3 sequence (DNA): TGCGCCAGCAGCTGGATGCTAGGCGGTAGCGGGTACCCCACTAGCACAGATACGCAGTATTTT. Full variable domain (rest looked up from reference TRBV5-1 and TRBJ2-3): KAGVTQTPRYLIKTRGQQVTLSCSPISGHRSVSWYQQTPGQGLQFLFEYFSETQRNKGNFPGRFSGRQFSNSRSEMNVSTLELGDSALYLCASSWMLGGSGYPTSTDTQYFGPGTRLTVL.

A word on this clone: The same CDR3 arises from other DNA sequences in this sample as well. The chain employs TRBV28 and TRBJ2-5; 8 positions agree with TRBD1. Germline V gene data show CDR1 as MDHEN and CDR2 as SYDVKM. The CDR3 totals 14 residues. Unmatched junction bases numbered 4, after V lost 3 bases and J lost 4 bases. In DNA, the CDR3 is TGTGCCAGCAGTTTTCAGGGGGCTGGAGAGACCCAGTACTTC. Translating gives CASSFQGAGETQYF.

V gene TRBV19 combines with J gene TRBJ2-1, with 9 bases aligning to TRBD2. J gave up 4 bases and V 3 bases, and 4 bases lay outside the gene matches. This CDR3 region has 15 residues. Germline CDR1 reads LNHDA; CDR2 reads SQIVND (reference sequence). The CDR3 here is CASSIYSGRYNEQFF. Here the CDR3 DNA reads TGTGCCAGTAGTATCTATAGCGGGAGATACAATGAGCAGTTCTTC. Full variable domain (missing parts from reference TRBV19 and TRBJ2-1): DGGITQSPKYLFRKEGQNVTLSCEQNLNHDAMYWYRQDPGQGLRLIYYSQIVNDFQKGDIAEGYSVSREKKESFPLTVTSAQKNPTAFYLCASSIYSGRYNEQFFGPGTRLTVL.

The chain combines TRBV5-1 with TRBJ2-7; TRBD2 agrees at 7 bases. The germline V gene encodes CDR1 SGHRS and CDR2 YFSETQ. This CDR3 comprises 16 residues. The V gene end was trimmed by 0 bases and the J gene end by 5 bases; junction bases not matched to a gene: 11. CDR3 in DNA: TGCGCCAGCAGCTTGGGACGGGGACTAAAGTCCAACGAGCAGTACTTC. Protein: CASSLGRGLKSNEQYF.

The chain couples TRBV11-2 to TRBJ1-2; D is perhaps TRBD1 (5 bases). CDR1 is SGHAT and CDR2 is FQNNGV in the germline V gene. This CDR3 has 15 amino acids. Between the trimmed V and J ends, which lost 5 bases and 7 bases, there was a span of 20 bases. CDR3 nucleotide sequence: TGTGCCAGCAGCCCCCCCGCCGTCGGGGGATCTGGCTACACCTTC. Translating gives CASSPPAVGGSGYTF.

The V gene is TRBV19, the J gene TRBJ1-5, with a tentative D call TRBD1 (5 bases). The CDR3 is 14 residues long. V was cut by 9 bases and J by 1 base, with 13 bases left in between. CDR1 LNHDA and CDR2 SQIVND come from the germline V gene (reference sequence). CDR3 region: CASNPRGSNQPQHF. For the CDR3, the DNA is TGTGCCAGCAACCCAAGGGGCAGCAATCAGCCCCAGCATTTT.

In this sample, this clone turned up once. The chain uses TRBV27 and TRBJ2-7; D might be TRBD1 (5 bases). V was trimmed by 2 bases and J by 3 bases, leaving 11 bases between them. This CDR3 comprises 14 residues. CDR1 and CDR2 (germline): MNHEY, SMNVEV (reference sequence). In DNA form, the CDR3 reads TGTGCCAGCAGTTTAGATGGCAGGGACTACGAGCAGTACTTC. Protein sequence: CASSLDGRDYEQYF.